This TCR beta chain is drawn from a study of cytomegalovirus exposure and HLA in healthy donors. CDR1 is WSHSY and CDR2 is SAAADI in the germline V gene. The CDR3 extends over 14 amino acids. V shed 2 bases and J shed 10 bases, with 15 bases lying between them. PCR employed 60 Vbeta and 13 Jbeta primers. Method: immunoSEQ multiplex PCR; TCRdb's copy keeps in-frame clones and lacks some. Altogether some 210,000 clones are present, about 87% being singletons, with the ten largest covering 1% to 1.5%. J is TRBJ2-1 and V is TRBV10-2; unclear D gene. This TCR derives from a man under 40 in good health and CMV-seronegative. The sample comprised PBMCs. The CDR3 loop is CASSEVVKREEQFF. The CDR3 DNA reads TGCGCCAGCAGTGAGGTTGTAAAGCGTGAAGAGCAGTTCTTC.